This TCR beta chain was sequenced during a study of spatial heterogeneity in lung cancer. The wider study: The count of detected beta-chain sequences consistently exceeded that of alpha-chain sequences.

TCRdb processed the 5' RACE reads anew with MiXCR; each CDR3 protein has one entry. Counted here are tens of thousands of distinct CDR3 sequences, over 9.5% occurring once; the ten biggest clones make up over 40%. Documented time point: sample taken at primary tumor resection. The study sequenced unsorted whole RNA from tumor, nontumor lung or frozen PBMC. Patients with untreated early-stage non-small cell lung cancer, numbering approximately 79, were the donors. Deletions cut 0 bases from V and 0 bases from J, with 9 bases between. Germline V gene sequence: CDR1 DFQATT, CDR2 SNEGSKA (reference sequence). The CDR3 spans 15 residues.

The TCR sequence derives from a male donor with early-stage non-small cell lung cancer. Sequences were derived from PBMCs, sampled at surgery. J is TRBJ2-1 and V is TRBV20-1; perhaps TRBD2 as D (5 bases). CDR3 coding DNA: TGCAGTGCTAGAGAAAGAGGGAGCTCCTACAATGAGCAGTTCTTC. Translating gives CSARERGSSYNEQFF.